This TCR beta chain was captured in a study of post-analysis software for immune sequencing data. Study conclusions and caveats: In patients, five or six TRBV segments were more frequent than in controls, with TRBV5-6, TRBV5-1 and TRBV20-1 among them. Those samples that were prepared in the same batch co-clustered strongly by F measure. For normalized Chao1 diversity, multiple sclerosis patients scored significantly lower than controls did.

This CDR3 is built from 14 residues. The germline V gene encodes CDR1 LNHDA and CDR2 SQIVND (reference sequence). Trimming shortened V by 5 bases and J by 6 bases, and 17 bases separated the two germline ends. Libraries were made from TCR beta cDNA, and they carried unique molecular identifiers. Once about 0.85 to 10 million T cells were used, roughly 490,000 cDNA molecules resulted. MiXCR, applied by TCRdb to the PCR reads, yields one record per CDR3 protein. The repertoire holds more than 350,000 distinct CDR3 sequences, with about 39% as singletons. As for this clonotype: Its antigen is as yet unknown.

The chain joins TRBV19 to TRBJ2-7; no clear D gene. The source material was blood. This clonotype was obtained from a girl aged 2 to 9 with multiple sclerosis. The CDR3 region is CASSQGPLLGEQYF. The CDR3 nucleotides read TGTGCCAGTAGTCAAGGACCCCTCTTGGGCGAGCAGTACTTC. Based on the CDR3 plus reference TRBV19 and TRBJ2-7, the full variable domain is DGGITQSPKYLFRKEGQNVTLSCEQNLNHDAMYWYRQDPGQGLRLIYYSQIVNDFQKGDIAEGYSVSREKKESFPLTVTSAQKNPTAFYLCASSQGPLLGEQYFGPGTRLTVT.